The 10 T cell receptor beta chains below come from one sample, sequenced in a study of T cells in Graves' hyperthyroidism and ophthalmopathy. Amplification of TCR beta CDR3 regions used RNA as the template. A first-round RT-PCR of the TCR CDR3 used the HTBI primer set. Each CDR3 protein is one row after TCRdb ran MiXCR on the multiplex PCR reads. The sample consists of about 500,000 distinct CDR3 sequences, roughly 14% of them appearing once. The sequenced sample was blood. These TCRs come from a young woman with Graves' hyperthyroidism.

V is TRBV12-3 or TRBV12-4 and J is TRBJ1-3, with D hard to call. The CDR3 has 14 amino acids. V lost 7 bases and J lost 0, with 10 bases in between. CDR3 region: CASNPTDSGNTIYF. The CDR3 bases are TGTGCCAGCAATCCCACAGACTCTGGAAACACCATATATTTT.

This chain connects TRBV11-3 to TRBJ2-3; the D is unclear. The CDR3 loop spans 15 amino acids. V lost 5 bases, J lost 2 bases, and 14 bases lay in between. The germline V gene encodes CDR1 SGHNT and CDR2 YENEEA. CDR3 in amino acids: CASSQVGLDTDTQYF. The CDR3, as DNA: TGTGCCAGCAGCCAAGTGGGCCTGGACACAGATACGCAGTATTTT.

This clonotype was observed at least ten times. The chain links TRBV5-5 to TRBJ2-5, with 7 bases that match TRBD2. The CDR3 runs 13 residues. Germline values: CDR1 SGHKS, CDR2 YYEKEE (reference sequence). The V and J ends lost 3 bases and 3 bases, in that order; junction bases with no gene match: 2. Here the CDR3 reads CASSWGGEETQYF. The CDR3 DNA is TGTGCCAGCAGCTGGGGGGGGGAAGAGACCCAGTACTTC.

This clonotype has more than one count but fewer than ten. The chain has TRBV6-2 or TRBV6-3 and TRBJ2-1; 14 bases agree with TRBD2. J lost 7 bases, V lost 5 bases, and 10 bases had no gene match. The CDR3 runs to 17 residues. CDR1 and CDR2 (germline): MNHEY, SVGEGT. The CDR3 reads CASSPLPGTSGRNEQFF. CDR3 sequence (DNA): TGTGCCAGCAGTCCGCTTCCCGGGACTAGCGGGAGAAATGAGCAGTTCTTC.

This clonotype came up a few times. The DNA for the CDR3 is TGCGCCAGCAGCGGCGGGGGCTGGGACACTGAAGCTTTCTTT. Translation gives CASSGGGWDTEAFF. The chain joins TRBV5-1 to TRBJ1-1; the D gene is possibly TRBD1 (6 bases). The CDR3 covers 14 residues. The germline CDR1 and CDR2 sequences are SGHRS and YFSETQ. Trimming pared 4 bases from V and 3 bases from J, leaving 13 bases between.

This clonotype was counted ten times or more. This chain joins TRBV5-1 and TRBJ2-5, with 8 bases aligning to TRBD2. The CDR3 has 16 residues. Germline assignment: CDR1 SGHRS and CDR2 YFSETQ. With V trimmed by 2 bases and J by 2 bases, 8 bases remained unmatched. The CDR3 bases are TGCGCCAGCAGCTTTACGGGTAGCGGGGTGCAAGAGACCCAGTACTTC. Protein: CASSFTGSGVQETQYF.

This clonotype was counted many times. The rearrangement joins TRBV6-5 to TRBJ1-3; no firm D call. The germline gives CDR1 MNHEY, CDR2 SVGAGI. Trimming cost V 2 bases and J 2 bases, with 7 bases left between them. CDR3 length: 14 amino acids. The CDR3 sequence: CASSYGTAGNTIYF. The CDR3 nucleotides are TGTGCCAGCAGTTACGGTACTGCTGGAAACACCATATATTTT.

This clonotype was counted between two and nine times. The CDR3 bases are TGTGCCAGCAGCTTAGCGTGGGTGGAAGAGGAAGCTTTCTTT. This codes for CASSLAWVEEEAFF. V is TRBV7-8 and J is TRBJ1-1, with unresolved D. Germline loops: CDR1 SGHVS, CDR2 FQNEAQ. This CDR3 contains 14 residues. Trimming left V 0 bases short and J 8 bases short, with 13 bases between.

This clonotype was seen repeatedly, ten times or more. The genes are TRBV12-3 or TRBV12-4 and TRBJ1-1; D unresolved. Trimming shortened V by 1 base and J by 1 base, and 7 bases separated the two germline ends. The CDR3 has 14 residues. CDR3 in amino acids: CASSLVGENTEAFF. The DNA for the CDR3 is TGTGCCAGCAGTTTAGTTGGGGAGAACACTGAAGCTTTCTTT.

This clonotype came up many times. V gene TRBV30 combines with J gene TRBJ1-2; D is possibly TRBD1 (6 bases). CDR1 is GTSNPN, CDR2 SVGIG, per germline (reference sequence). V was shortened by 1 base and J by 5 bases, with 8 bases between the two germline ends. CDR3 length: 12 amino acids. CDR3 DNA: TGTGCCTGGAGTGGGACAGTATATGGCTACACCTTC. Translating it yields CAWSGTVYGYTF.